Described below is a single T cell receptor (beta chain) sequence and its context. Its antigen is unknown. No base quality values were provided; no much bigger clone lies one nucleotide off. The same CDR3 arises from other DNA sequences in this sample as well. The immunoSEQ Assay, which uses bias-controlled multiplex PCR amplification of genomic DNA, was used to profile TCRbeta CDR3 regions. On the study's bioinformatics: The absolute abundance of each unique TCRbeta CDR3 region was quantified after sequences were collapsed and filtered. Differential abundance was assessed using a binomial (Fisher-equivalent) model and a beta-binomial model in which time-dependent variance fitted from healthy donors was added. Clones with fewer than 5 combined templates were removed, and differential abundance was called for clones with a Benjamini-Hochberg FDR below 0.01. In the beta-binomial model, variance was expressed as a function of the total template count across the two samples, in the form v = (b*log(k)+a)^2. TCRdb took over this immuneACCESS table, retaining in-frame rearrangements with V and J assigned. Such tables are incomplete; in checked studies, under half of the missing clones stem from an unresolved V gene, and the remainder is unexplained. V, J and clone size are taken as reported in that table, and D and trimming were inferred from the DNA itself. This sample lists 120,000 or so clones; more than 80% were detected once. The top ten clones comprise more than 2.5% of the sample.

These data are taken from a study of identifying expanded T cells in peripheral blood (dated by TCRdb to between 2018 and 2021). In terms of the full investigation: Separate aliquots of the same genomic DNA pool were sequenced to produce technical replicates, and four replicates were compared in pairs. Findings and caveats that apply to the study as a whole: For all healthy donors, the variance in clone template counts between two-week samples rose significantly as total template count increased. The authors expected that over much longer intervals, such as months to years, biological variance in healthy repertoires might increase even further. Across all healthy-donor time intervals, the beta-binomial model significantly lowered both the number of clones called differentially abundant and the false-positive rate. Between technical replicates the binomial model flagged about 1.1 differentially abundant clones, whereas over about 2 weeks the binomial model flagged about 16.4 and over roughly four weeks 19 to 20.

During the collection period, no infections or other immune events were recorded for the healthy donors. To calibrate time-dependent variance in a beta-binomial model of T-cell clone differential abundance, blood repertoires from healthy donors were used as a training cohort. There were roughly 10 healthy donors in the training cohort, of whom 3 were female and 7 were male. An age range of about 29 to 65 years, with an average of around 44 years, was recorded for the donors. Whole blood, obtained from a commercial supplier, was collected from each healthy donor at three time points spaced roughly 2 weeks apart. For immunosequencing, genomic DNA was extracted from whole blood that had not been sorted. V sheds 3 bases and J sheds 4 bases, leaving 9 bases between their ends. CDR1 and CDR2 (GTSNPN, SVGIG) derive from the germline V gene (reference sequence). Inclusive of the bounding cysteine and phenylalanine, the CDR3 is 12 residues long. Kept here is only the CDR3 DNA, which spans 36 bases and is read in frame from base 1.

The receptor was derived from a person aged 18 to 75 in good health. Specimen: blood. In this chain, TRBV30 is recombined with TRBJ2-5; D gene: possibly TRBD2, on 6 matching bases. The CDR3 region reads CAWRGGGETQYF. In nucleotides, the sequence is TGTGCCTGGAGGGGAGGCGGAGAGACCCAGTACTTC.